This T cell receptor beta chain is from a study of cytotoxic CD8 clonotypes in ibrutinib-treated CLL. Study summary: Samples showed on average around 260,000 productive templates and about 100,000 productive rearrangements.

TCRdb keeps only in-frame clones here, not all; method: immunoSEQ multiplex PCR. The table records fewer than 45,000 clones, 45% to 50% of them present only once. There are 13 residues in the CDR3. Unmatched junction bases numbered 5, after V lost 7 bases and J lost 5 bases. Germline CDR1 reads MNHEY; CDR2 reads SMNVEV (reference sequence). The study's findings and limits: Sampling times differed between sustained-remission and progressing patients.

This clone was counted between two and nine times. Its matching antigen is unknown. The chain is built from TRBV27 and TRBJ2-7, with TRBD1 identical over 10 bases. The sample consisted of PBMCs, taken before ibrutinib treatment. The sequence derives from a human donor with chronic lymphocytic leukemia. The CDR3 here is CASTTGGVNEQYF. The CDR3 region has the DNA TGTGCCAGCACGACAGGGGGCGTTAACGAGCAGTACTTC.